The 28 T cell receptor beta chains below all came from one sample that was sequenced in a study of cytomegalovirus exposure and HLA in healthy donors. Clones were sequenced by immunoSEQ multiplex PCR, and TCRdb holds only the in-frame ones, with some missing. The data show over 200,000 clones, 90% seen once. The sequenced sample was PBMCs. Receptor source: a woman in her twenties or thirties in good health and CMV-seronegative.

The chain uses TRBV27 and TRBJ2-5; 12 positions agree with TRBD2. Germline V gene sequence: CDR1 MNHEY, CDR2 SMNVEV (reference sequence). Trimming cost V 6 bases and J 4 bases; bases outside gene matches: 9. This CDR3 region has 16 residues. The CDR3, as DNA: TGTGCCAGCAGAAAAGGGCGACTAGCGGGAGTAGAGACCCAGTACTTC. Encoded protein: CASRKGRLAGVETQYF.

V is TRBV19 and J is TRBJ2-3; TRBD2 agrees at 12 bases. Germline V gene sequence: CDR1 LNHDA, CDR2 SQIVND (reference sequence). Trimming at V came to 7 bases and at J to 4 bases, leaving 6 bases not matched to a gene. The CDR3 runs 15 residues. The CDR3 sequence: CASTPTSGSPDTQYF. The CDR3 DNA reads TGTGCCAGTACCCCGACTAGCGGGAGCCCAGATACGCAGTATTTT.

The chain carries TRBV21-1 and TRBJ1-2. TRBV21-1 is a pseudogene segment. The CDR3 spans 14 residues. The chain's CDR3 is CASSKPPGNYGYTF. CDR3 sequence (DNA): TGTGCCAGCAGCAAACCCCCGGGTAACTATGGCTACACCTTC.

The chain has TRBV6-5 and TRBJ2-1, with 8 bases identical to TRBD2. In germline, CDR1 is MNHEY, CDR2 SVGAGI. Trimming at V came to 2 bases and at J to 7 bases, leaving 4 bases not matched to a gene. The CDR3 is made up of 14 amino acids. The CDR3, as DNA: TGTGCCAGCAGTTACGGCGGGAGGATGAATGAGCAGTTCTTC. It specifies CASSYGGRMNEQFF.

The chain combines TRBV11-2 with TRBJ2-1; 7 nucleotides align to TRBD2. V dropped 2 bases and J dropped 9; count of bases not matched to a gene: 10. This CDR3 has 15 residues. Germline CDR1 is SGHAT and CDR2 is FQNNGV. The CDR3 bases are TGTGCCAGCAGCTTACGGCGGAGGGAGGGGAGTGAGCAGTTCTTC. Translating it yields CASSLRRREGSEQFF.

The rearrangement joins TRBV28 to TRBJ1-4; no firm D call. Germline V lookup: CDR1 MDHEN, CDR2 SYDVKM. The ends were cut back, 6 bases at V and 8 bases at J, with 19 bases in the middle. The CDR3 length is 15 residues. This chain's CDR3 is CASRPPGRGGEKLFF. The CDR3 region has the DNA TGTGCCAGCAGGCCCCCCGGGCGAGGAGGCGAAAAACTGTTTTTT.

The chain is built from TRBV27 and TRBJ1-5; D is perhaps TRBD1 (5 bases). The length of the CDR3 is 14 residues. Germline loops: CDR1 MNHEY, CDR2 SMNVEV (reference sequence). With 1 base removed from V and 5 bases from J, the gap between germline ends came to 9 bases. The CDR3, as DNA: TGTGCCAGCAGTTTATGGGGGGGAGATCAGCCCCAGCATTTT. Its translation: CASSLWGGDQPQHF.

This rearrangement joins TRBV30 to TRBJ2-1; no clear D gene. V was trimmed by 0 bases and J by 6 bases, leaving 9 bases between them. Germline values: CDR1 GTSNPN, CDR2 SVGIG (reference sequence). The CDR3 consists of 13 residues. This CDR3 is CAWSVGDRNEQFF. The CDR3 coding sequence is TGTGCCTGGAGTGTGGGTGACCGCAATGAGCAGTTCTTC.

This clone was seen a single time. V is TRBV29-1 and J is TRBJ1-1; 8 nucleotides match TRBD1. CDR1 is SQVTM, CDR2 ANQGSEA, per germline. This CDR3 spans 16 amino acids. The V and J ends lost 4 bases and 1 base, in that order; junction bases with no gene match: 11. The DNA of the CDR3 is TGCAGCGTTGGGACAGGGTCAGGAGGAGGGAACACTGAAGCTTTCTTT. Translated, it gives CSVGTGSGGGNTEAFF.

The V call is TRBV11-1, the J call TRBJ2-5; a possible D gene is TRBD2 (6 bases). The germline gives CDR1 SGHAT, CDR2 FQDESV (reference sequence). The CDR3 has 15 residues. V lost 2 bases, J lost 1 base, and 11 bases lay in between. This CDR3 is CASSLIAAPQETQYF. The CDR3 nucleotides read TGTGCCAGCAGCTTAATAGCGGCCCCCCAAGAGACCCAGTACTTC.

With respect to this clone: Other nucleotide sequences in the sample specify the same CDR3. The gene calls are TRBV27 and TRBJ2-7, with TRBD2 identical over 8 bases. This CDR3 has 13 amino acids. The germline CDR1 and CDR2 sequences are MNHEY and SMNVEV (reference sequence). The V segment lost 2 bases and the J segment 3 bases; nucleotides outside the gene matches: 0. CDR3 bases: TGTGCCAGCAGTTTAGGGACTAGCTACGAGCAGTACTTC. Its protein is CASSLGTSYEQYF.

The chain links TRBV11-2 to TRBJ1-2; D is possibly TRBD1 (5 bases). CDR1 is SGHAT and CDR2 is FQNNGV in the germline V gene. V was cut by 4 bases and J by 3 bases, with 18 bases left in between. CDR3 length: 16 residues. CDR3 DNA sequence: TGTGCCAGCAGCTCGTTTCCGGGACGGATTGACTATGGCTACACCTTC. Translation: CASSSFPGRIDYGYTF.

The V call is TRBV11-3, the J call TRBJ2-7; TRBD1 matches 8 bases. The J segment lost 5 bases and the V segment lost 4 bases, leaving 13 bases of the junction unmatched. This CDR3 is built from 16 residues. Germline V gene lookup returns CDR1 SGHNT and CDR2 YENEEA. The CDR3 sequence: CASSSIRDRSRNEQYF. CDR3 nucleotide sequence: TGTGCCAGCAGCTCCATCCGGGACAGGTCTCGGAACGAGCAGTACTTC. Together with reference TRBV11-3 and TRBJ2-7, the CDR3 gives the full variable domain: EAGVVQSPRYKIIEKKQPVAFWCNPISGHNTLYWYLQNLGQGPELLIRYENEEAVDDSQLPKDRFSAERLKGVDSTLKIQPAELGDSAVYLCASSSIRDRSRNEQYFGPGTRLTVT.

Comments on this clone: This sample includes further DNA sequences coding for the same CDR3. The chain links TRBV7-3 to TRBJ2-1; TRBD2 might be the D (5 bases). CDR1 is SGHTA and CDR2 is FQGTGA in the germline V gene. The CDR3 spans 11 residues. The ends were cut back, 2 bases at V and 9 bases at J, with 5 bases in the middle. The CDR3 protein is CASSLGGEQFF. The CDR3 nucleotides read TGTGCCAGCAGCTTAGGAGGTGAGCAGTTCTTC.

V is TRBV27 and J is TRBJ2-1; D remains ambiguous. The V gene's germline CDR1 is MNHEY and CDR2 SMNVEV (reference sequence). V lost 6 bases and J 0 bases, leaving 12 bases between the germline ends. The CDR3 spans 15 residues. The CDR3 spells CASRELVSSYNEQFF. The CDR3 DNA is TGTGCCAGCAGGGAGCTGGTGAGCTCCTACAATGAGCAGTTCTTC.

The V gene is TRBV30, the J gene TRBJ2-5; TRBD2 is a possible D gene (5 bases). The J call is doubtful: the DNA matches TRBJ2-7 better. The CDR3 covers 14 residues. Germline CDR1 and CDR2: GTSNPN and SVGIG (reference sequence). The CDR3 DNA follows: TGTGCCTGGAGTAACGAGGGCGGCTCCTACGAGCAGTACTTC. Translated: CAWSNEGGSYEQYF.

In DNA, the CDR3 is TGTGCCAGCAGCTTCGATGGTCGGTACGAGCAGTACTTC. Residues: CASSFDGRYEQYF. The chain is built from TRBV11-2 and TRBJ2-7; D unresolved. Germline V gene data show CDR1 as SGHAT and CDR2 as FQNNGV. With 3 bases removed from V and 4 bases from J, the gap between germline ends came to 10 bases. This CDR3 comprises 13 residues.

V gene TRBV10-1 combines with J gene TRBJ2-7, with 11 bases aligning to TRBD2. V was clipped by 4 bases and J by 7 bases; unmatched bases: 18. The CDR3 is 18 amino acids. Germline V gene lookup returns CDR1 WNHNN and CDR2 SYGVQD (reference sequence). CDR3 in amino acids: CASSVETSGTIQVLEQYF. The CDR3 coding sequence is TGCGCCAGCAGTGTCGAGACTAGCGGGACCATACAGGTGTTGGAGCAGTACTTC.

The chain couples TRBV27 to TRBJ1-5; unclear D gene. This CDR3 comprises 14 residues. Trimming pared 4 bases from V and 4 bases from J, leaving 11 bases between. From germline, CDR1 is MNHEY and CDR2 SMNVEV (reference sequence). The CDR3 DNA is TGTGCCAGCAGTTCTTACGGACTAAATCAGCCCCAGCATTTT. Encoded protein: CASSSYGLNQPQHF.

This clone was seen just once. The CDR3 spells CASTRQGGANEKLFF. CDR3 nucleotide sequence: TGCGCCAGCACCCGGCAGGGGGGAGCTAATGAAAAACTGTTTTTT. This chain connects TRBV5-1 to TRBJ1-4; 7 bases line up with TRBD1. Germline V lookup: CDR1 SGHRS, CDR2 YFSETQ. CDR3 size: 15 residues. The ends lost 6 bases at V and 3 bases at J; junction bases unmatched: 8.

The genes are TRBV18 and TRBJ2-7; D is unclear. V shed 1 base and J shed 1 base, with 8 bases lying between them. The CDR3 runs to 14 residues. Germline V gene lookup returns CDR1 KGHSH and CDR2 LQKENI. In DNA form, the CDR3 reads TGTGCCAGCTCACCACGGGCCGATTCCTACGAGCAGTACTTC. Its protein is CASSPRADSYEQYF.

The chain links TRBV6-5 to TRBJ2-2, with 10 positions matching TRBD2. The CDR3 length is 16 residues. Germline V gene sequence: CDR1 MNHEY, CDR2 SVGAGI. Trimming took 1 base from V and 6 from J; bases not matched to a gene: 5. The CDR3 region is CASSYLSGRGAGELFF. The CDR3 region has the DNA TGTGCCAGCAGTTACTTAAGCGGGAGGGGGGCCGGGGAGCTGTTTTTT.

The chain carries TRBV7-2 and TRBJ2-7; tentative D call: TRBD1 (5 bases). The length of the CDR3 is 14 residues. Deletions cut 0 bases from V and 6 bases from J, with 12 bases between. Looked up from germline, CDR1 is SGHTA and CDR2 is FQGNSA. The CDR3 loop is CASSLALDSGEQYF. CDR3 DNA sequence: TGTGCCAGCAGCTTAGCCCTTGACAGTGGCGAGCAGTACTTC.

The rearrangement links TRBV2 to TRBJ2-7; the D is unclear. The CDR3 runs to 13 residues. Trimming cost V 0 bases and J 3 bases, with 6 bases left between them. Germline assignment: CDR1 SNHLY and CDR2 FYNNEI. Written as DNA, the CDR3 is TGTGCCAGCAGTGAAGCGCTTGGCTACGAGCAGTACTTC. Translating it yields CASSEALGYEQYF. Drawing the rest from reference TRBV2 and TRBJ2-7, the complete variable domain is EPEVTQTPSHQVTQMGQEVILRCVPISNHLYFYWYRQILGQKVEFLVSFYNNEISEKSEIFDDQFSVERPDGSNFTLKIRSTKLEDSAMYFCASSEALGYEQYFGPGTRLTVT.

The chain links TRBV9 to TRBJ2-3; D may correspond to TRBD1 or TRBD2 (5 bases each). Germline-derived CDR1 and CDR2 are SGDLS and YYNGEE. V gave up 3 bases and J gave up 2 bases, with 16 bases separating them. The CDR3 extends over 16 amino acids. The CDR3 protein is CASSGGFKGSTDTQYF. DNA of the CDR3: TGTGCCAGCAGCGGAGGGTTTAAGGGGTCCACAGATACGCAGTATTTT.

This chain connects TRBV18 to TRBJ2-1, with D unclear. The germline V and J ends were trimmed by 7 bases and 7 bases, with 14 bases remaining between them. The CDR3 extends over 13 amino acids. Germline lookup yields CDR1 KGHSH and CDR2 LQKENI. DNA for the CDR3: TGTGCCAGCTGTAACGGTTTGGGGAATGAGCAGTTCTTC. Protein sequence: CASCNGLGNEQFF.

This chain connects TRBV7-9 to TRBJ2-5, with TRBD1 identical over 8 bases. The CDR3 loop spans 13 amino acids. CDR1 is SEHNR, CDR2 FQNEAQ, per germline (reference sequence). J gave up 5 bases and V 5 bases, and 4 bases lay outside the gene matches. The DNA of the CDR3 is TGTGCCAGCAGCGTGGGACAGGTCGAGACCCAGTACTTC. Protein: CASSVGQVETQYF.

Concerning this clone: The same CDR3 arises from other DNA sequences in this sample as well. The rearrangement uses TRBV18 and TRBJ2-7; the match to TRBD1 covers 8 bases. This CDR3 has 15 residues. The V and J ends lost 3 bases and 5 bases, in that order; junction bases with no gene match: 9. CDR1 and CDR2 from the germline V gene are KGHSH and LQKENI. The CDR3: CASSPGQGAFNEQYF. The DNA for the CDR3 is TGTGCCAGCTCACCTGGGCAGGGGGCCTTTAACGAGCAGTACTTC.